The TCR beta chain under discussion was sequenced for a study of T cells in Graves' hyperthyroidism and ophthalmopathy (dated by TCRdb to the late 2010s). For context, the study as a whole: Peripheral blood was collected at initial diagnosis, before any treatment. To identify distinguishing TCR V-J signatures, a discovery cohort of about 100 patients was used, comprising 43 with Graves' ophthalmopathy and 57 with stable Graves' hyperthyroidism. Prospective prediction of ophthalmopathy was tested in an independent validation cohort consisting of 18 to 20 hyperthyroidism patients and 15 or so patients who later progressed to ophthalmopathy. The approximately 95 discovery patients were divided at random into training and test sets in a 7:3 ratio. In about 6 Graves' hyperthyroidism patients, the study also compared T-cell repertoires from thyroid tissue with T-cell repertoires from blood. After blood sampling, hyperthyroidism patients were treated with methimazole at a starting dose of 30 mg daily, and ophthalmopathy patients were treated with high-dose intravenous methylprednisolone. The paper reports TCR Vbeta CDR3 sequencing of some 140 peripheral blood samples: approximately 41 ophthalmopathy, about 75 hyperthyroidism and 17 progressor patients.

CDR1 and CDR2 were assigned from the germline V gene as SQVTM and ANQGSEA. Its CDR3 holds 13 amino acids, cysteine through phenylalanine. Just the 39-base CDR3 DNA is kept, in frame starting at base 1. The germline ends are 14 bases apart after V is trimmed by 7 bases and J by 1 base. Amplification of TCR beta CDR3 regions was carried out from RNA transcripts. The first round of RT-PCR for the TCR CDR3 was performed with the HTBI primer set and the Qiagen OneStep RT-PCR kit. A second multiplex PCR round built the libraries, followed by size selection and purification. Libraries were sequenced paired-end with 100 bp reads on an Illumina HiSeq2000. Regarding the original processing steps: SOAPnuke was used to process the raw data, throwing out any read that contained adapters or uncalled bases, had a mean Phred below 15, or lacked an exact constant-primer or identifier match. High-quality paired reads were merged with COPE v1.2.5, and unique nucleotide sequences were defined as clonotypes. MiTCR v1.1 was used to align clonotypes to the IMGT TRBV, TRBD and TRBJ reference segments. The analysis included only V-J combinations with a frequency above 0.0001, which together covered 99% to 99.2% of the repertoires. A TCS score was defined as the ratio of F50 (clonal expansion) to E x V (chaos), with BLOSUM62-based TCRdist applied between CDR3 peptides within each V-J. Welch's t-statistics and random forest reduced roughly 530 V-J features to fewer than 15, which were used in a naive Bayes classifier (R e1071). Using fastp trimming at Q25 and MiXCR clonotype assembly, TCRdb reanalyzed the public sequencing data and kept in-frame beta chains. Records with the same CDR3 protein are collapsed into one entry carrying the most frequent genes and DNA. The authors' filters were not applied to this entry. A total of roughly 400,000 distinct CDR3 sequences appear in this sample, roughly 13% of them only once. Together, the top ten hold under 30% of the sample.

This clonotype was counted at least ten times. What antigen it recognizes has not been identified. Per-base quality was not reported, and no clone a single base away is much larger than it. Broad study findings and their caveats: In validation, progression to ophthalmopathy was predicted by the model with about 70% sensitivity and 72% to 85% specificity, a median of around 6.5 months before onset. Most expanded thyroid clonotypes (frequency above 0.001) were also detected in blood, suggesting blood repertoires may reflect thyroid immune responses. A model built on a 13 V-J signature distinguished ophthalmopathy from stable hyperthyroidism, reaching 87.88% sensitivity and approximately 81% specificity in cross-validation and 80%/75% in testing. No statistical method was used to set the sample size in advance, and investigators knew the group allocation.

Ophthalmopathy patients had moderately to severely active disease, with a Clinical Activity Score of 3 or more, a NOSPECS grade of 4 or more, and a disease duration of less than 3 months. Exclusion was applied to patients with uncontrolled infections, other autoimmune diseases, pregnancy or lactation. Diagnoses relied on clinical symptoms, serum thyroxine and TRAb, thyroid ultrasound and orbital computed tomography. PBMCs were separated from roughly 10 ml of fresh peripheral blood using Ficoll-Paque density gradient centrifugation. Total RNA was extracted using Trizol reagent, and RNA quality was assessed on an Agilent 2100 Bioanalyzer.

The sequence came from a man between 45 and 60 years old with Graves' ophthalmopathy. The sequence links TRBV29-1 to TRBJ2-7; no D gene can be assigned with confidence. Sequenced: blood. CDR3 reads: CSARAGSSYEQYF. Here is the DNA: TGCAGCGCTCGAGCTGGGTCATCCTACGAGCAGTACTTC.